This entry lists 23 T cell receptor beta chains sequenced from one sample in a study of blood T cell repertoires in COVID-19. Assay used: immunoSEQ multiplex PCR; TCRdb lists only in-frame clones, some missing. The sample lists some 360,000 clones; roughly 87% were seen once. Sequenced input: peripheral blood. The receptors stem from a woman in her sixties with COVID-19, enrolled during active disease.

In this sample, this clone turned up once. Additional DNA sequences in this sample encode the identical CDR3. The chain is built from TRBV5-1 and TRBJ2-1; 8 nucleotides agree with TRBD2. The length of the CDR3 is 17 residues. The V gene end was trimmed by 2 bases and the J gene end by 1 base; junction bases not matched to a gene: 8. CDR1 is SGHRS, CDR2 YFSETQ, per germline. CDR3 coding DNA: TGCGCCAGCAGCTTTGAACGGGCGGGGGGTTCCTACAATGAGCAGTTCTTC. Protein product: CASSFERAGGSYNEQFF.

This clone was picked up one time. The V gene is TRBV3-1 (or the pseudogene TRBV3-2), the J gene TRBJ2-7; the D gene is possibly TRBD1 (6 bases). Trimming took 4 bases from V and 6 from J, leaving 16 bases between them. The germline gives CDR1 LGHDT, CDR2 YNNKEL (reference sequence). This CDR3 is built from 14 residues. The CDR3 coding sequence is TGTGCCAGCAGCCGGGTGGGGGCGAATTTCGAGCAGTACTTC. This codes for CASSRVGANFEQYF.

The chain couples TRBV6-5 to TRBJ2-1, with a tentative D call TRBD1 (5 bases). The CDR3 has 16 residues. From germline, CDR1 is MNHEY and CDR2 SVGAGI. The V and J ends lost 0 bases and 5 bases respectively, with 14 bases between them. The CDR3 sequence is CASSYSSVQAHNEQFF. DNA of the CDR3: TGTGCCAGCAGTTACTCGTCCGTACAGGCACACAATGAGCAGTTCTTC.

The rearrangement links TRBV24-1 to TRBJ1-2, with 7 bases that match TRBD1. Germline V gives CDR1 KGHDR, CDR2 SFDVKD. The CDR3 has 13 amino acids. V gave up 5 bases and J gave up 8 bases; unmatched junction bases: 7. The CDR3 nucleotides are TGTGCCACCAGTGGCAGGGGGTTAGGAGGCTACACCTTC. Translated, it gives CATSGRGLGGYTF.

The rearrangement joins TRBV27 to TRBJ1-5, with D possibly TRBD1 on 6 matching bases. CDR1 and CDR2 from the germline V gene are MNHEY and SMNVEV (reference sequence). This CDR3 has 16 amino acids. With 4 bases removed from V and 0 bases from J, the gap between germline ends came to 13 bases. The CDR3 coding sequence is TGTGCCAGCAGTTCCGCCGCGGGGGCTAGCAATCAGCCCCAGCATTTT. Encoded protein: CASSSAAGASNQPQHF.

The J gene is TRBJ2-5, the V gene TRBV19, with TRBD1 identical over 7 bases. Per germline, CDR1 LNHDA and CDR2 SQIVND (reference sequence). V was pared by 8 bases and J by 4 bases, with 16 bases of the junction left unmatched. The CDR3 is made up of 16 amino acids. CDR3 nucleotides: TGTGCCAGTGATCCGAGAGGGGGCAGGGGCCCAGAGACCCAGTACTTC. Its protein is CASDPRGGRGPETQYF.

In nucleotides, the CDR3 is TGTGCCAGCAGCTTAACTATCGGCAGTCAGACTCATGGCTACACCTTC. Translated: CASSLTIGSQTHGYTF. The chain is built from TRBV7-8 and TRBJ1-2, with no clear D. V was pared by 2 bases and J by 6 bases, with 19 bases between. Germline CDR1 and CDR2: SGHVS and FQNEAQ. This CDR3 comprises 16 residues.

The V gene is TRBV5-1, the J gene TRBJ1-2; D gene ambiguous. Trimming removed 4 bases at V and 2 bases at J, with 18 bases between. The CDR3 runs 16 residues. The germline gives CDR1 SGHRS, CDR2 YFSETQ. The DNA for the CDR3 is TGCGCCAGCAGCGTTTCCGGGTCATGGCGAAACTATGGCTACACCTTC. Translating it yields CASSVSGSWRNYGYTF.

V and J are TRBV6-5 and TRBJ1-1; D not certain. Germline V gene data show CDR1 as MNHEY and CDR2 as SVGAGI. The ends were cut back, 4 bases at V and 4 bases at J, with 13 bases in the middle. This CDR3 is 14 amino acids long. CDR3 DNA: TGTGCCAGCAGTTCCGAGTCCCGCGGCACTGAAGCTTTCTTT. It codes for CASSSESRGTEAFF.

This chain uses TRBV29-1 with TRBJ2-5; TRBD1 might be the D (5 bases). Per germline, CDR1 SQVTM and CDR2 ANQGSEA. This CDR3 contains 13 residues. Trimming shortened V by 7 bases and J by 2 bases, and 14 bases separated the two germline ends. The CDR3 nucleotides are TGCAGCGCCTCAGGGTTTCTTCAAGAGACCCAGTACTTC. This encodes CSASGFLQETQYF.

The genes are TRBV5-1 and TRBJ2-5; TRBD2 agrees at 7 bases. The CDR3 covers 14 residues. V shed 0 bases, J shed 2 bases, and the junction held 1 base outside the gene matches. The germline V gene has CDR1 SGHRS and CDR2 YFSETQ. CDR3 nucleotides: TGCGCCAGCAGCTTGGGAGCGGGGCAAGAGACCCAGTACTTC. Its translation is CASSLGAGQETQYF. The full variable domain, in which reference TRBV5-1 and TRBJ2-5 provide the parts outside the CDR3, is KAGVTQTPRYLIKTRGQQVTLSCSPISGHRSVSWYQQTPGQGLQFLFEYFSETQRNKGNFPGRFSGRQFSNSRSEMNVSTLELGDSALYLCASSLGAGQETQYFGPGTRLLVL.

The V gene is TRBV10-2, the J gene TRBJ2-1; possible D gene TRBD2, 6 bases. This CDR3 is built from 14 residues. Germline lookup yields CDR1 WSHSY and CDR2 SAAADI. V shed 4 bases and J shed 5 bases, with 12 bases lying between them. The CDR3 DNA sequence: TGCGCCAGCAGTGTTCGGCGGGGCGACAATGAGCAGTTCTTC. This sequence encodes CASSVRRGDNEQFF.

The rearrangement uses TRBV28 and TRBJ1-2; unclear D gene. Trimming left V 5 bases short and J 0 bases short, with 13 bases between. CDR3 size: 15 residues. Germline values: CDR1 MDHEN, CDR2 SYDVKM. The CDR3 DNA follows: TGTGCCAGCAGTGTACAGTCACTCTCTAACTATGGCTACACCTTC. Amino acid sequence: CASSVQSLSNYGYTF.

The genes are TRBV19 and TRBJ2-1, with 11 bases that match TRBD1. Germline CDR1 and CDR2: LNHDA and SQIVND (reference sequence). CDR3 size: 13 residues. The junction had 6 bases not matched to a gene; V was cut back by 8 bases and J by 9 bases. DNA of the CDR3: TGTGCCAGTCGGGACAGGGGGATTTCTGAGCAGTTCTTC. As protein: CASRDRGISEQFF.

The rearrangement links TRBV5-1 to TRBJ2-5; D possibly corresponds to TRBD1 (8 bases). Germline assignment: CDR1 SGHRS and CDR2 YFSETQ. The CDR3 is made up of 18 amino acids. V was pared by 4 bases and J by 2 bases, with 24 bases between. CDR3 in DNA: TGCGCCAGCAGCGGGGGCGGGAGACAGGGGATTTTACAAGAGACCCAGTACTTC. Translation: CASSGGGRQGILQETQYF.

The chain joins TRBV5-1 to TRBJ1-3; D uncertain. Trimming removed 0 bases at V and 4 bases at J, with 11 bases between. Looked up from germline, CDR1 is SGHRS and CDR2 is YFSETQ. The CDR3 loop spans 15 amino acids. CDR3: CASSLGGIAGNTIYF. The CDR3 DNA is TGCGCCAGCAGCTTGGGAGGGATAGCCGGAAACACCATATATTTT.

The genes are TRBV5-4 and TRBJ1-3; TRBD1 matches 11 bases. Germline V gene lookup returns CDR1 SGHNT and CDR2 YYREEE (reference sequence). V lost 0 bases, J lost 2 bases, and 7 bases stayed unmatched. This CDR3 is built from 18 residues. This chain's CDR3 is CASSLAGTGGMTGNTIYF. The CDR3 coding sequence is TGTGCCAGCAGCTTGGCCGGGACAGGGGGAATGACTGGAAACACCATATATTTT.

The chain combines TRBV7-6 with TRBJ2-3, with 9 bases fitting TRBD2. The CDR3 contains 16 residues. Germline CDR1 SGHVS, CDR2 FNYEAQ. The V gene end was trimmed by 2 bases and the J gene end by 2 bases; junction bases not matched to a gene: 5. CDR3 nucleotides: TGTGCCAGCAGCTTACAAGCGGGGGGCCTCACAGATACGCAGTATTTT. Translated, it gives CASSLQAGGLTDTQYF.

As for this clone: Other nucleotide sequences in the sample specify the same CDR3. The gene calls are TRBV28 and TRBJ1-5, with a weak D call TRBD1 (6 bases). V was shortened by 2 bases and J by 2 bases, with 7 bases between the two germline ends. This CDR3 region has 14 residues. From germline, CDR1 is MDHEN and CDR2 SYDVKM. In DNA form, the CDR3 reads TGTGCCAGCAGTTTAGGGGGCGGCAATCAGCCCCAGCATTTT. It translates to CASSLGGGNQPQHF.

This clone occurred once. The chain couples TRBV30 to TRBJ2-3, with 8 nucleotides matching TRBD2. Losses at the gene ends were 3 bases for V and 4 bases for J; bases not matched to a gene: 6. CDR1 is GTSNPN and CDR2 is SVGIG in the germline V gene (reference sequence). This CDR3 comprises 14 residues. Here the CDR3 DNA reads TGTGCCTGGAGCCGCGGGGGGCCATCAGATACGCAGTATTTT. Amino acid sequence: CAWSRGGPSDTQYF. Variable domain in full (rest from reference TRBV30 and TRBJ2-3): SQTIHQWPATLVQPVGSPLSLECTVEGTSNPNLYWYRQAAGRGLQLLFYSVGIGQISSEVPQNLSASRPQDRQFILSSKKLLLSDSGFYLCAWSRGGPSDTQYFGPGTRLTVL.

In its sample, this clone was seen once. The gene calls are TRBV2 and TRBJ1-4; 7 nucleotides match TRBD1. CDR3 length: 14 amino acids. Germline-derived CDR1 and CDR2 are SNHLY and FYNNEI. Trimming cost V 6 bases and J 7 bases; bases outside gene matches: 8. This CDR3 is CASRKTGYGEKLFF. The DNA for the CDR3 is TGTGCCAGCAGGAAGACAGGGTATGGTGAAAAACTGTTTTTT.

The V and J genes are TRBV28 and TRBJ1-2, with TRBD1 matching 10 bases. J lost 3 bases, V lost 5 bases, and 6 bases had no gene match. Germline V CDR1 and CDR2: MDHEN, SYDVKM. The CDR3 runs to 15 residues. CDR3 coding DNA: TGTGCCAGCAGTGTACCGGGACAGGGGCACTATGGCTACACCTTC. This translates into CASSVPGQGHYGYTF.

Here the CDR3 reads CASSGGGLQETQYF. CDR3 coding DNA: TGCGCCAGCAGCGGGGGGGGCTTACAAGAGACCCAGTACTTC. The chain uses TRBV5-1 and TRBJ2-5; possibly TRBD2 for D (7 bases). Between the trimmed V and J ends, which lost 4 bases and 2 bases, there was a span of 12 bases. This CDR3 region has 14 residues. Germline V gene sequence: CDR1 SGHRS, CDR2 YFSETQ.